These 27 T cell receptor beta chains originate from one sample sequenced in a study of blood T cell repertoires in COVID-19 (dated by TCRdb to between 2020 and 2021). The library was generated by the immunoSEQ multiplex PCR assay. TCRdb's version of the immuneACCESS table is confined to in-frame rearrangements and falls short of the full clone set. An unresolved V gene accounts for under half of the shortfall where checked; the remainder is of unknown origin. The sample table lists almost 500,000 clones, roughly nine tenths of them with a count of one. 6.5% to 8.5% of the sample comes from the top ten. What was sequenced was PBMCs or T cells enriched from blood (not recorded which). The source is a woman aged 55-70 years who had recovered from COVID-19.

The V and J genes are TRBV13 and TRBJ2-5; 7 bases are a match to TRBD1. Germline loops: CDR1 PRHDT, CDR2 FYEKMQ (reference sequence). This CDR3 is built from 14 residues. Trimming removed 4 bases from V and 0 bases from J; junction bases left unmatched: 2. CDR3 region: CASSYGTDQETQYF. For the CDR3, the DNA is TGTGCCAGCAGCTACGGGACAGACCAAGAGACCCAGTACTTC. Full variable domain (rest looked up from reference TRBV13 and TRBJ2-5): AAGVIQSPRHLIKEKRETATLKCYPIPRHDTVYWYQQGPGQDPQFLISFYEKMQSDKGSIPDRFSAQQFSDYHSELNMSSLELGDSALYFCASSYGTDQETQYFGPGTRLLVL.

The chain uses TRBV7-6 and TRBJ1-1; 10 nucleotides align to TRBD1. The CDR3 totals 15 residues. The germline V gene encodes CDR1 SGHVS and CDR2 FNYEAQ. V lost 5 bases, J lost 4 bases, and 7 bases stayed unmatched. The CDR3 loop is CASSLAGQGVTEAFF. The CDR3 DNA follows: TGTGCCAGCAGCCTCGCCGGACAGGGGGTCACTGAAGCTTTCTTT.

The chain couples TRBV13 to TRBJ2-3, with TRBD1 identical over 7 bases. This CDR3 comprises 15 residues. V trimming: 5 bases; J trimming: 1 base; junction bases outside the gene matches: 6. Germline assignment: CDR1 PRHDT and CDR2 FYEKMQ (reference sequence). The CDR3 sequence is CASSARDRGTDTQYF. The CDR3 region has the DNA TGTGCCAGCAGCGCCCGCGACAGGGGCACAGATACGCAGTATTTT.

This chain joins TRBV13 and TRBJ1-6, with TRBD1 as a possible D gene (5 bases). Germline loops: CDR1 PRHDT, CDR2 FYEKMQ (reference sequence). The ends were cut back, 5 bases at V and 0 bases at J, with 8 bases in the middle. CDR3 length: 15 residues. For the CDR3, the DNA is TGTGCCAGCAGCCAGGACATCTCCTATAATTCACCCCTCCACTTT. It translates to CASSQDISYNSPLHF.

The V call is TRBV15, the J call TRBJ2-1; 14 positions match TRBD2. V shed 5 bases, J shed 9 bases, and the junction held 9 bases outside the gene matches. Germline V lookup: CDR1 LNHNV, CDR2 YYDKDF (reference sequence). The CDR3 spans 16 residues. This CDR3 reads CATSYLTSGGAGEQFF. In DNA form, the CDR3 reads TGTGCCACCAGCTACTTGACTAGCGGGGGGGCCGGTGAGCAGTTCTTC.

V and J are TRBV5-1 and TRBJ2-1; 13 bases align to TRBD2. Per germline, CDR1 SGHRS and CDR2 YFSETQ. V was pared by 3 bases and J by 5 bases, with 17 bases of the junction left unmatched. The CDR3 is 20 residues long. In nucleotides, the CDR3 is TGCGCCAGCAGCTACCAGGGCCCTGGGACTAGCGGGGTGGGAGACAATGAGCAGTTCTTC. Translation gives CASSYQGPGTSGVGDNEQFF.

The gene calls are TRBV27 and TRBJ1-2; TRBD1 aligns across 11 bases. The CDR3 length is 18 residues. The V gene end was trimmed by 1 base and the J gene end by 2 bases; junction bases not matched to a gene: 9. Germline V CDR1 and CDR2: MNHEY, SMNVEV (reference sequence). CDR3 sequence: CASSLLGRDRGANYGYTF. As DNA, the CDR3 is TGTGCCAGCAGTTTATTGGGTCGGGACAGGGGGGCGAACTATGGCTACACCTTC.

The chain has TRBV24-1 and TRBJ2-3; D may be TRBD2 (6 bases). Germline assignment: CDR1 KGHDR and CDR2 SFDVKD. The V end was cut by 5 bases, the J end by 0 bases, with 8 bases between. The CDR3 is made up of 14 amino acids. In nucleotides, the CDR3 is TGTGCCACCAGTGTAGGAGGGAGCACAGATACGCAGTATTTT. Translation gives CATSVGGSTDTQYF.

V and J are TRBV3-1 (or the pseudogene TRBV3-2) and TRBJ2-3; the D gene is possibly TRBD2 (5 bases). Looked up from germline, CDR1 is LGHDT and CDR2 is YNNKEL (reference sequence). The CDR3 is 13 amino acids. V was shortened by 8 bases and J by 2 bases, with 11 bases between the two germline ends. The CDR3 spells CASRLGNTDTQYF. In DNA, the CDR3 is TGTGCCAGCCGCCTCGGGAACACAGATACGCAGTATTTT.

V gene TRBV5-1 combines with J gene TRBJ2-7; 8 positions agree with TRBD1. The germline gives CDR1 SGHRS, CDR2 YFSETQ. There are 13 residues in the CDR3. The trim removed 0 bases at V and 6 bases at J, leaving 2 bases unmatched. The CDR3 DNA reads as TGCGCCAGCAGCTTGGGACAGGGGCCCGAGCAGTACTTC. Amino acid sequence: CASSLGQGPEQYF. Drawing the rest from reference TRBV5-1 and TRBJ2-7, the complete variable domain is KAGVTQTPRYLIKTRGQQVTLSCSPISGHRSVSWYQQTPGQGLQFLFEYFSETQRNKGNFPGRFSGRQFSNSRSEMNVSTLELGDSALYLCASSLGQGPEQYFGPGTRLTVT.

The chain combines TRBV2 with TRBJ1-3; D is perhaps TRBD1 (6 bases). The V end lost 7 bases, the J end lost 5 bases, and 15 bases lay between the germline ends. The CDR3 is 14 amino acids. The V gene's germline CDR1 is SNHLY and CDR2 FYNNEI. The CDR3 loop reads CASILPRGRNTIYF. The CDR3 region has the DNA TGTGCCAGCATCTTGCCCAGGGGCCGAAACACCATATATTTT.

As concerns this clone: At the DNA level, this CDR3 is encoded by other sequences in the same sample as well. V usage is TRBV5-1 and J usage is TRBJ2-3; perhaps TRBD2 as D (6 bases). V was trimmed by 7 bases and J by 0 bases, leaving 12 bases between them. The CDR3 contains 14 residues. Germline V gene data show CDR1 as SGHRS and CDR2 as YFSETQ. CDR3 amino acids: CASSGGGSTDTQYF. Here the CDR3 DNA reads TGCGCCAGCTCGGGTGGGGGGAGCACAGATACGCAGTATTTT. The variable domain in full, with the rest retrieved from reference TRBV5-1 and TRBJ2-3, is KAGVTQTPRYLIKTRGQQVTLSCSPISGHRSVSWYQQTPGQGLQFLFEYFSETQRNKGNFPGRFSGRQFSNSRSEMNVSTLELGDSALYLCASSGGGSTDTQYFGPGTRLTVL.

This clone has a handful of counts. The V and J genes are TRBV30 and TRBJ1-5, with 9 bases that match TRBD1. Germline V gives CDR1 GTSNPN, CDR2 SVGIG (reference sequence). After removal of 3 bases from V and 6 bases from J, the junction contained 6 bases not matched to a gene. The CDR3 consists of 14 residues. The CDR3: CAWSSGTGSQPQHF. DNA of the CDR3: TGTGCCTGGAGCTCCGGGACAGGGTCTCAGCCCCAGCATTTT.

This sequence joins TRBV15 and TRBJ2-3; D perhaps matches TRBD2 (5 bases). Germline CDR1 and CDR2: LNHNV and YYDKDF (reference sequence). Between the trimmed V and J ends, which lost 3 bases and 5 bases, there was a span of 12 bases. The CDR3 extends over 14 amino acids. The chain's CDR3 is CATSSISVVDTQYF. The CDR3 DNA sequence: TGTGCCACCAGCAGCATTAGCGTGGTAGATACGCAGTATTTT.

The chain combines TRBV18 with TRBJ2-5, with D uncertain. V lost 2 bases and J lost 2, with 6 bases in between. Germline V gene data show CDR1 as KGHSH and CDR2 as LQKENI. The CDR3 covers 13 residues. The CDR3 DNA reads as TGTGCCAGCTCACCATCCGTTCAAGAGACCCAGTACTTC. It translates to CASSPSVQETQYF.

The chain recombines TRBV19 with TRBJ1-3; tentatively, D is TRBD1 (6 bases). The germline CDR1 and CDR2 sequences are LNHDA and SQIVND (reference sequence). Trimming took 10 bases from V and 0 from J, leaving 25 bases between them. This CDR3 is 18 amino acids long. Here the CDR3 DNA reads TGTGCCACCACACCTTGGACAGCCCGTCCGAGCTCTGGAAACACCATATATTTT. It specifies CATTPWTARPSSGNTIYF.

This rearrangement joins TRBV18 to TRBJ2-2; D perhaps matches TRBD2 (5 bases). Germline-derived CDR1 and CDR2 are KGHSH and LQKENI. CDR3 size: 14 residues. With 8 bases removed from V and 6 bases from J, the gap between germline ends came to 16 bases. CDR3 bases: TGTGCCAGCCGACATAACGGGGAAGCCGGGGAGCTGTTTTTT. Amino acids: CASRHNGEAGELFF. Full variable domain (rest looked up from reference TRBV18 and TRBJ2-2): NAGVMQNPRHLVRRRGQEARLRCSPMKGHSHVYWYRQLPEEGLKFMVYLQKENIIDESGMPKERFSAEFPKEGPSILRIQQVVRGDSAAYFCASRHNGEAGELFFGEGSRLTVL.

The V call is TRBV18, the J call TRBJ1-4; the D is unclear. The CDR3 length is 15 residues. Trimming took 0 bases from V and 6 from J, leaving 11 bases between them. The germline V gene encodes CDR1 KGHSH and CDR2 LQKENI. The CDR3 region is CASSPPGGLYEKLFF. CDR3 bases: TGTGCCAGCTCACCACCAGGCGGACTTTATGAAAAACTGTTTTTT.

The rearrangement uses TRBV4-1 and TRBJ2-4, with 7 bases fitting TRBD2. The germline CDR1 and CDR2 sequences are MGHRA and YSYEKL. This CDR3 has 15 amino acids. J was trimmed by 3 bases and V by 3 bases; bases with no gene match: 5. CDR3 region: CASSHRGDLKNIQYF. CDR3 nucleotides: TGCGCCAGCAGCCATCGGGGGGACCTCAAAAACATTCAGTACTTC.

V is TRBV5-1 and J is TRBJ2-7; TRBD1 aligns across 7 bases. The CDR3 covers 15 residues. J gave up 4 bases and V 7 bases, and 14 bases lay outside the gene matches. The germline gives CDR1 SGHRS, CDR2 YFSETQ. The DNA for the CDR3 is TGCGCCAGCGCCACAGGGGCCGCGGAGTTTTACGAGCAGTACTTC. It encodes CASATGAAEFYEQYF.

As to this clone: This sample also contains other DNA sequences that code for the same CDR3. The V gene is TRBV4-1, the J gene TRBJ1-3; the D gene is possibly TRBD1 (6 bases). The ends were cut back, 0 bases at V and 0 bases at J, with 6 bases in the middle. The V gene's germline CDR1 is MGHRA and CDR2 YSYEKL. The CDR3 extends over 15 amino acids. The CDR3 DNA follows: TGCGCCAGCAGCCAAGACAGGGGCTCTGGAAACACCATATATTTT. It codes for CASSQDRGSGNTIYF.

This clone was seen just once. Other DNA sequences in this specimen translate into the identical CDR3. This chain connects TRBV5-1 to TRBJ1-1, with 10 bases lining up with TRBD1. V trimming: 4 bases; J trimming: 3 bases; junction bases outside the gene matches: 3. This CDR3 is built from 14 residues. Germline lookup yields CDR1 SGHRS and CDR2 YFSETQ. The CDR3 coding sequence is TGCGCCAGCAGCGAGGGACAGGGGTACACTGAAGCTTTCTTT. Translating gives CASSEGQGYTEAFF. Drawing the rest from reference TRBV5-1 and TRBJ1-1, the complete variable domain is KAGVTQTPRYLIKTRGQQVTLSCSPISGHRSVSWYQQTPGQGLQFLFEYFSETQRNKGNFPGRFSGRQFSNSRSEMNVSTLELGDSALYLCASSEGQGYTEAFFGQGTRLTVV.

V and J are TRBV7-2 and TRBJ1-1; tentative D call: TRBD1 (5 bases). Trimming stripped 5 bases from V and 12 bases from J, with 13 bases between. Germline CDR1 and CDR2: SGHTA and FQGNSA. The CDR3 has 11 amino acids. CDR3 protein: CASSGGGGTFF. In nucleotides, the CDR3 is TGTGCCAGCAGCGGCGGCGGGGGGACTTTCTTT.

This clone appeared a few times. This chain connects TRBV2 to TRBJ2-1, with 11 bases fitting TRBD1. Per the germline V gene, CDR1 is SNHLY and CDR2 is FYNNEI. CDR3 length equals 15 residues. The V gene end was trimmed by 6 bases and the J gene end by 6 bases; junction bases not matched to a gene: 7. The CDR3 bases are TGTGCCAGCAGGGGGACAGGGGGAGTTCGCAATGAGCAGTTCTTC. Translation: CASRGTGGVRNEQFF.

The chain couples TRBV12-3 or TRBV12-4 to TRBJ2-3, with D perhaps TRBD2 (6 bases). V was pared by 4 bases and J by 10 bases, with 9 bases between. CDR3 size: 11 residues. The DNA for the CDR3 is TGTGCCAGCAGTTGGGCGGGGTCGCAGTATTTT. This gives the protein CASSWAGSQYF.

The chain uses TRBV19 and TRBJ2-7; 9 nucleotides match TRBD1. Trimming removed 7 bases from V and 2 bases from J; junction bases left unmatched: 3. The CDR3 spans 13 residues. Germline values: CDR1 LNHDA, CDR2 SQIVND (reference sequence). CDR3 sequence (DNA): TGTGCCAGTAAGGGACAGGGACCCTACGAGCAGTACTTC. Protein sequence: CASKGQGPYEQYF.

This chain uses TRBV6-2 or TRBV6-3 with TRBJ1-5; TRBD1 matches 7 bases. With V trimmed by 6 bases and J by 3 bases, 8 bases remained unmatched. The CDR3 covers 15 residues. From germline, CDR1 is MNHEY and CDR2 SVGEGT. The CDR3 DNA follows: TGTGCCAGCAGCCGGGTTGGGACAGACAATCAGCCCCAGCATTTT. It specifies CASSRVGTDNQPQHF.